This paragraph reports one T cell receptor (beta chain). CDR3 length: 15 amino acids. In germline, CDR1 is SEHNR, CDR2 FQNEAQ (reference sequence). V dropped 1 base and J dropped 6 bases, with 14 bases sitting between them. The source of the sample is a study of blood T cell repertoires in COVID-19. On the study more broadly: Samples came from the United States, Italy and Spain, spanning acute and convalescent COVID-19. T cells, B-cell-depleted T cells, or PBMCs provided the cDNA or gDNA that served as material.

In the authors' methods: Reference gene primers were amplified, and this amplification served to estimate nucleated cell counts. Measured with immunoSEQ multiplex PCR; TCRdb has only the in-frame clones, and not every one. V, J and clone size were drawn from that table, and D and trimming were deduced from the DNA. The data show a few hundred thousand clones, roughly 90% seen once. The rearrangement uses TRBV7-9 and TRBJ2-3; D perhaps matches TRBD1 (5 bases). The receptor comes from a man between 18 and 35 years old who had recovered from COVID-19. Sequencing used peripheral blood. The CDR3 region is CASSLGPPPGDTQYF. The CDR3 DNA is TGTGCCAGCAGCTTAGGACCCCCGCCAGGGGATACGCAGTATTTT.